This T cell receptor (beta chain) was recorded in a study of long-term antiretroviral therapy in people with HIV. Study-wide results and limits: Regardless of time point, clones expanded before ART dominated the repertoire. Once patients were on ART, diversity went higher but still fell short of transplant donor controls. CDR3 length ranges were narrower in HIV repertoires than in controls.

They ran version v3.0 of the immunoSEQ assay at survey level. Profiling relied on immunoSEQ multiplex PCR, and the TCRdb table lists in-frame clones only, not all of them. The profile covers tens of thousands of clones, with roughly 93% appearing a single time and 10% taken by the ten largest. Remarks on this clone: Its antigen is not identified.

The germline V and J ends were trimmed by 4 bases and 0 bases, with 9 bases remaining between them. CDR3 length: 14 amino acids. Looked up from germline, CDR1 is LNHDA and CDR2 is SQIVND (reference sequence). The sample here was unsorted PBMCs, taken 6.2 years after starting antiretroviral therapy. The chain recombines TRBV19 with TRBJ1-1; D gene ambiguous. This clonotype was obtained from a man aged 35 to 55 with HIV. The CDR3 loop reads CASSTGLLNTEAFF. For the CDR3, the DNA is TGTGCCAGTAGTACAGGACTCCTGAACACTGAAGCTTTCTTT.